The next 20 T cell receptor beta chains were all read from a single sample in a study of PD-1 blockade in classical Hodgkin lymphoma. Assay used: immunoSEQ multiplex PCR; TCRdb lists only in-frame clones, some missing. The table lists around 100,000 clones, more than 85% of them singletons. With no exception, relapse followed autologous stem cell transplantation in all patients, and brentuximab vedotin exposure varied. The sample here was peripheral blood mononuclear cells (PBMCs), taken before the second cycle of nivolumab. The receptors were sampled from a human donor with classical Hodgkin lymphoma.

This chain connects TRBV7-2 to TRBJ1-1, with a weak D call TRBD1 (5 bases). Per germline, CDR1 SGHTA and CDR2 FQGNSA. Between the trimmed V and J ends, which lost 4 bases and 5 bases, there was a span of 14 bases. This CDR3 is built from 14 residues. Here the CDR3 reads CASSYQGGGTEAFF. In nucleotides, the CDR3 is TGTGCCAGCAGCTACCAGGGTGGAGGTACTGAAGCTTTCTTT.

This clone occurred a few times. CDR3 loop: CASGGRADTQYF. DNA for the CDR3: TGTGCCAGCGGGGGTAGAGCAGATACGCAGTATTTT. The rearrangement links TRBV4-2 to TRBJ2-3; D could derive from TRBD1 or TRBD2 (5 bases each). This CDR3 has 12 residues. V dropped 8 bases and J dropped 4 bases, with 10 bases sitting between them. From germline, CDR1 is LGHNA and CDR2 YNFKEQ.

This chain's CDR3 is CSVEGSFGQHF. The CDR3 DNA reads as TGCAGCGTTGAAGGGTCTTTTGGCCAGCATTTT. The rearrangement links TRBV29-1 to TRBJ1-5; D gene ambiguous. V dropped 1 base and J dropped 12 bases, with 10 bases sitting between them. The CDR3 loop spans 11 amino acids. Germline CDR1 SQVTM, CDR2 ANQGSEA.

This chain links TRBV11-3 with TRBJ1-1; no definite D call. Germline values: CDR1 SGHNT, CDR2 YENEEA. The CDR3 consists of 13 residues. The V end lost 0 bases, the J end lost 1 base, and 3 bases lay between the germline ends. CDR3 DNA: TGTGCCAGCAGCTTAGAGGGGAACACTGAAGCTTTCTTT. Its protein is CASSLEGNTEAFF.

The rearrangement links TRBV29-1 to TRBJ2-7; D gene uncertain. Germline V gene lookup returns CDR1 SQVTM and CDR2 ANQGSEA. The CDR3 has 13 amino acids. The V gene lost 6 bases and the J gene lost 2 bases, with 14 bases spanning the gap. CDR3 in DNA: TGCAGCGTGGGCTCGGGCAGTCCCTACGAGCAGTACTTC. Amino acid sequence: CSVGSGSPYEQYF.

The CDR3 nucleotides are TGTGCCTGGGACCCCTTAGCGGGGTACACTGAAGCTTTCTTT. Protein sequence: CAWDPLAGYTEAFF. This chain connects TRBV30 to TRBJ1-1; D is unclear. Trimming removed 5 bases at V and 3 bases at J, with 16 bases between. CDR3 size: 14 residues. The V gene's germline CDR1 is GTSNPN and CDR2 SVGIG (reference sequence).

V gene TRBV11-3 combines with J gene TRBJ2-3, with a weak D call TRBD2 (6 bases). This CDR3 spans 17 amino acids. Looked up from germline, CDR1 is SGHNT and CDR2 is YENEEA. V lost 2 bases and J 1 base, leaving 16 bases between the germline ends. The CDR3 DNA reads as TGTGCCAGCAGCTTAAGGGGCGGCGGGGTGGGCACAGATACGCAGTATTTT. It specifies CASSLRGGGVGTDTQYF.

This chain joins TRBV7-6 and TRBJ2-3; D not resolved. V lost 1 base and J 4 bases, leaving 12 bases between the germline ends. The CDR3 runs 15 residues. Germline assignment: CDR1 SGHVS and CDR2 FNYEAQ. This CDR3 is CASSLDTTWADTQYF. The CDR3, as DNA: TGTGCCAGCAGCTTAGACACAACTTGGGCAGATACGCAGTATTTT.

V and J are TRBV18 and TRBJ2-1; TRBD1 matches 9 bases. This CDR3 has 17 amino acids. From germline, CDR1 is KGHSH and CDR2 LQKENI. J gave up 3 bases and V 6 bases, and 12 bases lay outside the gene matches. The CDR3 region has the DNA TGTGCCAGCTCCCCCCTCGGGACAGGGACTAACTACAATGAGCAGTTCTTC. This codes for CASSPLGTGTNYNEQFF. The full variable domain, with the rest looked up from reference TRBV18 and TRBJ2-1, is NAGVMQNPRHLVRRRGQEARLRCSPMKGHSHVYWYRQLPEEGLKFMVYLQKENIIDESGMPKERFSAEFPKEGPSILRIQQVVRGDSAAYFCASSPLGTGTNYNEQFFGPGTRLTVL.

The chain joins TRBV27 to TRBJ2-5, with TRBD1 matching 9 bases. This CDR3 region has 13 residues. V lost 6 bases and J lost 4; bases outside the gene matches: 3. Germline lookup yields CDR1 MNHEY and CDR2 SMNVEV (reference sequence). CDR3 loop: CASSPQGAETQYF. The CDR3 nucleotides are TGTGCCAGCAGCCCACAGGGGGCAGAGACCCAGTACTTC.

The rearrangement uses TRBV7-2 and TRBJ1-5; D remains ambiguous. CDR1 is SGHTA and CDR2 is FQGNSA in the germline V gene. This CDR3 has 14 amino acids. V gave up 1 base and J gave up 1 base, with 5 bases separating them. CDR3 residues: CASSLGRSNQPQHF. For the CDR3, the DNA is TGTGCCAGCAGCTTAGGTCGGAGCAATCAGCCCCAGCATTTT.

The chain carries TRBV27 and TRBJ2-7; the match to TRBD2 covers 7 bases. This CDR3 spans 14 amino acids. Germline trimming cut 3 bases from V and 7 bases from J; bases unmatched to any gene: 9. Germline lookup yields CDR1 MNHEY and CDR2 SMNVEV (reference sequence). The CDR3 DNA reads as TGTGCCAGCAGTTTCGGGGGGATCGGGACGGAGCAGTACTTC. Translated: CASSFGGIGTEQYF.

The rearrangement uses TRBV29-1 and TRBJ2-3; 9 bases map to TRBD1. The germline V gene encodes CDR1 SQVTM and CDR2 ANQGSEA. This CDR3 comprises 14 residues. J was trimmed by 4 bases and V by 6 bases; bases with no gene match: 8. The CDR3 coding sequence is TGCAGCGTGGGACAGGGAGGGTCGGCAGATACGCAGTATTTT. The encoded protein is CSVGQGGSADTQYF.

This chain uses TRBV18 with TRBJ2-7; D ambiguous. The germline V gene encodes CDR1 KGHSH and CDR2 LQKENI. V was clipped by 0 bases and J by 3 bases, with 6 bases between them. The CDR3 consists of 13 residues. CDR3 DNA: TGTGCCAGCTCACCACCCCTTAGCTACGAGCAGTACTTC. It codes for CASSPPLSYEQYF.

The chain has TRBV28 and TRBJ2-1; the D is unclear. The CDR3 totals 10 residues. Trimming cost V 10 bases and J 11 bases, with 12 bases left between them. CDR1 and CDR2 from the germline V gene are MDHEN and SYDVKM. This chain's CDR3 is CATRTVKQFF. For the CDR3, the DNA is TGTGCCACCCGGACGGTCAAGCAGTTCTTC.

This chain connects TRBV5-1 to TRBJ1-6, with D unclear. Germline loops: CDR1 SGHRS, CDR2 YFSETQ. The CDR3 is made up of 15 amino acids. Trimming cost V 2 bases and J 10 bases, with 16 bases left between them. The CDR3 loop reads CASSFQEAGVSPLHF. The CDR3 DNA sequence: TGCGCCAGCAGCTTTCAGGAAGCCGGGGTCTCACCCCTCCACTTT.

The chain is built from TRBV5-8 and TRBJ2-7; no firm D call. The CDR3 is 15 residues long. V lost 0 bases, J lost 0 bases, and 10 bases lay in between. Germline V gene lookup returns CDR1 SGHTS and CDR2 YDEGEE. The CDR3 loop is CASSLVHGDSYEQYF. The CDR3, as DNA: TGTGCCAGCAGCTTGGTTCACGGAGACTCCTACGAGCAGTACTTC.

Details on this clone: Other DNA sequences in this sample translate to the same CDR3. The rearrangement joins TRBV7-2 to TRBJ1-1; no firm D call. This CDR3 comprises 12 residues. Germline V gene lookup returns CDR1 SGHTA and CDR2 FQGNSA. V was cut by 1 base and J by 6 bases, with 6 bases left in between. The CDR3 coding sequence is TGTGCCAGCAGCTTAGGGGGTGCTGAAGCTTTCTTT. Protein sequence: CASSLGGAEAFF.

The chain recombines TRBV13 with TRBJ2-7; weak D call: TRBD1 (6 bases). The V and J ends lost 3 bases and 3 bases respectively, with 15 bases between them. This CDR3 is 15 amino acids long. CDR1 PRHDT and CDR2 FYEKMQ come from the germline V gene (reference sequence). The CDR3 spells CASSLRGIKNYEQYF. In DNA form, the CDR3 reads TGTGCCAGCAGCTTGAGGGGGATAAAAAACTACGAGCAGTACTTC.

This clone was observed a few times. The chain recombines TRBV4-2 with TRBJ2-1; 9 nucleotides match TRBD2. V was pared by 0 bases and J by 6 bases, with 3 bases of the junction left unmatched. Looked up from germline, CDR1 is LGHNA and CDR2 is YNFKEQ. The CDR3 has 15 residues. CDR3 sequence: CASSQDAGGPNEQFF. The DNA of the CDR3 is TGTGCCAGCAGCCAAGATGCGGGGGGGCCCAATGAGCAGTTCTTC.